These 29 T cell receptor beta chains were sequenced from one sample in a study of OX40 agonist ivuxolimab in advanced cancers. Assay used: immunoSEQ multiplex PCR; TCRdb lists only in-frame clones, some missing. The table has about 67,000 clones, approximately 91% seen once. This material consisted of CD4+ or CD8+ T cells sorted from blood, taken in a trial of the OX40 agonist ivuxolimab. These TCRs come from an adult with an advanced solid tumor such as melanoma, head and neck, liver or kidney cancer.

The chain is built from TRBV19 and TRBJ2-1, with a weak D call TRBD2 (7 bases). From germline, CDR1 is LNHDA and CDR2 SQIVND (reference sequence). Trimming pared 4 bases from V and 4 bases from J, leaving 17 bases between. The CDR3 length is 16 residues. In DNA, the CDR3 is TGTGCCAGTAGTAGGGGGCGGGAGACCATTTACAATGAGCAGTTCTTC. Translation gives CASSRGRETIYNEQFF.

The V gene is TRBV19, the J gene TRBJ2-2, with no clear D. V lost 3 bases, J lost 5 bases, and 13 bases lay in between. Germline V gives CDR1 LNHDA, CDR2 SQIVND (reference sequence). The CDR3 length is 15 residues. The CDR3 spells CASSIPRHGTGELFF. CDR3 bases: TGTGCCAGTAGTATCCCCCGGCACGGGACCGGGGAGCTGTTTTTT.

This clone came up once. The rearrangement joins TRBV7-3 to TRBJ1-1, with 9 bases that match TRBD1. J was trimmed by 0 bases and V by 2 bases; bases with no gene match: 10. This CDR3 spans 18 amino acids. Germline CDR1 reads SGHTA; CDR2 reads FQGTGA. The CDR3: CASSLRAGTGQLNTEAFF. The CDR3 DNA sequence: TGTGCCAGCAGCTTACGTGCCGGGACAGGGCAATTGAACACTGAAGCTTTCTTT. Filled out from reference TRBV7-3 and TRBJ1-1, the complete variable domain reads GAGVSQTPSNKVTEKGKYVELRCDPISGHTALYWYRQSLGQGPEFLIYFQGTGAADDSGLPNDRFFAVRPEGSVSTLKIQRTERGDSAVYLCASSLRAGTGQLNTEAFFGQGTRLTVV.

The rearrangement links TRBV9 to TRBJ2-7; maybe TRBD2 (5 bases). The CDR3 contains 11 residues. Germline V lookup: CDR1 SGDLS, CDR2 YYNGEE. Trimming shortened V by 3 bases and J by 5 bases, and 6 bases separated the two germline ends. The CDR3 DNA follows: TGTGCCAGCAGCGCCGGGGACGAGCAGTACTTC. This codes for CASSAGDEQYF.

The V and J genes are TRBV20-1 and TRBJ1-1; D possibly corresponds to TRBD1 (5 bases). V was pared by 6 bases and J by 6 bases, with 8 bases between. Germline V gene data show CDR1 as DFQATT and CDR2 as SNEGSKA (reference sequence). The length of the CDR3 is 10 residues. The CDR3: CSAKGSEAFF. CDR3 bases: TGCAGTGCCAAGGGGTCTGAAGCTTTCTTT.

The chain carries TRBV28 and TRBJ2-7, with TRBD2 identical over 10 bases. This CDR3 contains 16 residues. Trimming cost V 1 base and J 6 bases; bases outside gene matches: 9. CDR1 and CDR2 (germline): MDHEN, SYDVKM. The CDR3 loop reads CASSLFMSGRASEQYF. The CDR3 nucleotides are TGTGCCAGCAGTTTATTCATGAGCGGGAGGGCCTCCGAGCAGTACTTC.

The sample holds a few counts of this clone. This chain joins TRBV19 and TRBJ1-5; D uncertain. The CDR3 spans 16 residues. Trimming took 2 bases from V and 2 from J, leaving 13 bases between them. Germline CDR1 is LNHDA and CDR2 is SQIVND (reference sequence). The CDR3 sequence is CASSIFPGVGNQPQHF. Written as DNA, the CDR3 is TGTGCCAGTAGTATATTTCCCGGGGTGGGCAATCAGCCCCAGCATTTT.

The chain combines TRBV28 with TRBJ2-2; D tentatively reads TRBD1 or TRBD2 (5 bases each). Trimming took 6 bases from V and 1 from J, leaving 9 bases between them. The CDR3 runs 14 residues. Germline CDR1 MDHEN, CDR2 SYDVKM. In DNA form, the CDR3 reads TGTGCCAGCAGAGTTGGGGGGAACACCGGGGAGCTGTTTTTT. This codes for CASRVGGNTGELFF.

The V and J genes are TRBV6-5 and TRBJ1-1; the D is unclear. The CDR3 covers 12 residues. The V gene lost 7 bases and the J gene lost 3 bases, with 9 bases spanning the gap. CDR1 and CDR2 (germline): MNHEY, SVGAGI. The CDR3 spells CASIGRDTEAFF. DNA for the CDR3: TGTGCCAGCATAGGGAGGGACACTGAAGCTTTCTTT.

The chain has TRBV19 and TRBJ2-4; D may be TRBD2 (6 bases). Germline V lookup: CDR1 LNHDA, CDR2 SQIVND (reference sequence). CDR3 size: 19 residues. The V and J ends lost 4 bases and 0 bases respectively, with 22 bases between them. CDR3 amino acids: CASSTSLGGIDAAKNIQYF. CDR3 sequence (DNA): TGTGCCAGTAGTACCTCCCTTGGCGGGATTGATGCAGCCAAAAACATTCAGTACTTC.

The V gene is TRBV27, the J gene TRBJ2-7; possibly TRBD1 for D (7 bases). Germline V gene lookup returns CDR1 MNHEY and CDR2 SMNVEV (reference sequence). The CDR3 runs 16 residues. The V gene lost 4 bases and the J gene lost 1 base, with 17 bases spanning the gap. The CDR3 DNA reads TGTGCCAGCAGTTCAGGGGCAGGGGGGTTATCCTACGAGCAGTACTTC. It translates to CASSSGAGGLSYEQYF.

The V call is TRBV6-5, the J call TRBJ2-2, with D perhaps TRBD1 or TRBD2 (5 bases each). The V gene lost 6 bases and the J gene lost 2 bases, with 13 bases spanning the gap. The CDR3 spans 15 residues. Germline V gives CDR1 MNHEY, CDR2 SVGAGI. The DNA for the CDR3 is TGTGCCAGCAGCCTCCTGGGACCTAACACCGGGGAGCTGTTTTTT. It is translated as CASSLLGPNTGELFF.

The chain links TRBV2 to TRBJ2-7; D gene unclear. The CDR3 length is 13 residues. Germline assignment: CDR1 SNHLY and CDR2 FYNNEI. V lost 2 bases and J 1 base, leaving 6 bases between the germline ends. CDR3 sequence reads: CASSETISYEQYF. The CDR3 bases are TGTGCCAGCAGTGAAACAATTTCCTACGAGCAGTACTTC.

The chain combines TRBV5-5 with TRBJ1-5; TRBD1 agrees at 8 bases. After removal of 0 bases from V and 4 bases from J, the junction contained 0 bases not matched to a gene. CDR1 and CDR2 (germline): SGHKS, YYEKEE (reference sequence). The CDR3 is 14 amino acids. CDR3 residues: CASSLDRGNQPQHF. CDR3 nucleotides: TGTGCCAGCAGCTTGGACAGGGGGAATCAGCCCCAGCATTTT.

This chain joins TRBV7-8 and TRBJ2-2, with D tentatively TRBD1 (6 bases). V lost 6 bases, J lost 1 base, and 9 bases lay in between. Looked up from germline, CDR1 is SGHVS and CDR2 is FQNEAQ. CDR3 length: 14 amino acids. The CDR3 is CASRPQGNTGELFF. In DNA, the CDR3 is TGTGCCAGCAGGCCACAGGGGAACACCGGGGAGCTGTTTTTT. Filled out from reference TRBV7-8 and TRBJ2-2, the complete variable domain reads GAGVSQSPRYKVAKRGQDVALRCDPISGHVSLFWYQQALGQGPEFLTYFQNEAQLDKSGLPSDRFFAERPEGSVSTLKIQRTQQEDSAVYLCASRPQGNTGELFFGEGSRLTVL.

V is TRBV4-2 and J is TRBJ1-4, with D perhaps matching TRBD1 (6 bases). This CDR3 spans 16 amino acids. Germline V lookup: CDR1 LGHNA, CDR2 YNFKEQ. Deletions cut 0 bases from V and 6 bases from J, with 14 bases between. For the CDR3, the DNA is TGTGCCAGCAGCCAAGATATCGAGACAGGATATGAAAAACTGTTTTTT. This encodes CASSQDIETGYEKLFF.

The CDR3 DNA is TGTGCCAGCAGCTATGTTACGCTCGAGCAGTACTTC. Translation: CASSYVTLEQYF. The chain couples TRBV7-9 to TRBJ2-5; no clear D. The DNA end is a closer match to TRBJ2-7, so the J assignment may be wrong. Looked up from germline, CDR1 is SEHNR and CDR2 is FQNEAQ (reference sequence). The CDR3 covers 12 residues.

The chain links TRBV14 to TRBJ2-4, with a tentative D call TRBD2 (5 bases). The V end was cut by 1 base, the J end by 7 bases, with 11 bases between. The germline CDR1 and CDR2 sequences are SGHDN and FVKESK. The CDR3 has 14 residues. The CDR3 DNA sequence: TGTGCCAGCAGCCAAGGGCCGGGAACGAACATTCAGTACTTC. It specifies CASSQGPGTNIQYF.

This chain connects TRBV7-2 to TRBJ1-1; perhaps TRBD1 as D (5 bases). Germline CDR1 reads SGHTA; CDR2 reads FQGNSA. This CDR3 comprises 14 residues. V was clipped by 9 bases and J by 3 bases, with 17 bases between them. CDR3 nucleotides: TGTGCCAGAGCGCCTCCGGGGGGTTACACTGAAGCTTTCTTT. It is translated as CARAPPGGYTEAFF.

This clone was seen only once. The V and J genes are TRBV30 and TRBJ1-3; a weak D match, TRBD1 (5 bases). The ends were cut back, 0 bases at V and 2 bases at J, with 11 bases in the middle. CDR3 length: 15 amino acids. Germline values: CDR1 GTSNPN, CDR2 SVGIG (reference sequence). The CDR3 DNA follows: TGTGCCTGGAGTGTACAAAGGGGCCCTGGAAACACCATATATTTT. The encoded protein is CAWSVQRGPGNTIYF.

The V gene is TRBV19, the J gene TRBJ1-5; 7 nucleotides align to TRBD1. This CDR3 is 14 amino acids long. Germline V gives CDR1 LNHDA, CDR2 SQIVND (reference sequence). With 6 bases clipped from V and 2 bases from J, the junction kept 4 bases outside the gene matches. The CDR3 sequence is CASSHRGGNQPQHF. In nucleotides, the CDR3 is TGTGCCAGTAGCCACAGGGGAGGCAATCAGCCCCAGCATTTT.

The rearrangement joins TRBV6-4 to TRBJ2-5; D gene ambiguous. The V end was cut by 0 bases, the J end by 2 bases, with 7 bases between. Germline values: CDR1 MRHNA, CDR2 SNTAGT. The CDR3 consists of 14 residues. In DNA form, the CDR3 reads TGTGCCAGCAGTGACTCGAACAGACAAGAGACCCAGTACTTC. It specifies CASSDSNRQETQYF.

The chain links TRBV19 to TRBJ1-1; D not certain. The CDR3 is made up of 14 amino acids. The germline gives CDR1 LNHDA, CDR2 SQIVND (reference sequence). V was clipped by 0 bases and J by 1 base, with 6 bases between them. The CDR3 region is CASSIDPKNTEAFF. The CDR3 bases are TGTGCCAGTAGTATAGATCCCAAGAACACTGAAGCTTTCTTT.

The rearrangement links TRBV25-1 to TRBJ1-4, with 9 bases that match TRBD1. Germline V CDR1 and CDR2: MGHDK, SYGVNS. This CDR3 contains 16 residues. The trim removed 4 bases at V and 8 bases at J, leaving 11 bases unmatched. The CDR3, as DNA: TGTGCCAGCAGTGTAGCCGGGACAGGGACATGGGAAAAACTGTTTTTT. Protein product: CASSVAGTGTWEKLFF.

This chain connects TRBV6-5 to TRBJ2-7; 9 bases are a match to TRBD2. Germline CDR1 and CDR2: MNHEY and SVGAGI. The trim removed 6 bases at V and 0 bases at J, leaving 6 bases unmatched. There are 15 residues in the CDR3. The DNA of the CDR3 is TGTGCCAGCAGGCCTAGCGGGATCGACTCCTACGAGCAGTACTTC. As protein: CASRPSGIDSYEQYF.

J is TRBJ1-1 and V is TRBV6-5, with 9 bases aligning to TRBD1. V lost 5 bases and J lost 1; bases outside the gene matches: 2. This CDR3 region has 14 residues. CDR1 and CDR2 (germline): MNHEY, SVGAGI. The CDR3 DNA reads as TGTGCCAGCAGTCCGGGACAGGGGAACACTGAAGCTTTCTTT. It encodes CASSPGQGNTEAFF.

This clone has only one observation. CDR3 bases: TGTGCCAGCAGTTACCTACAGGTTAACACTGAAGCTTTCTTT. This gives the protein CASSYLQVNTEAFF. The rearrangement uses TRBV6-5 and TRBJ1-1, with TRBD1 as a possible D gene (5 bases). Trimming stripped 2 bases from V and 2 bases from J, with 9 bases between. CDR1 MNHEY and CDR2 SVGAGI come from the germline V gene. The CDR3 spans 14 residues.

The chain links TRBV5-1 to TRBJ1-4, with TRBD1 as a possible D gene (5 bases). The germline CDR1 and CDR2 sequences are SGHRS and YFSETQ. There are 14 residues in the CDR3. Trimming shortened V by 0 bases and J by 8 bases, and 11 bases separated the two germline ends. CDR3 in amino acids: CASSLAQWGEKLFF. As DNA, the CDR3 is TGCGCCAGCAGCTTGGCCCAGTGGGGCGAAAAACTGTTTTTT.

This chain connects TRBV5-1 to TRBJ1-6; D is uncertain. Trimming stripped 4 bases from V and 6 bases from J, with 17 bases between. This CDR3 spans 16 amino acids. CDR1 SGHRS and CDR2 YFSETQ come from the germline V gene. The CDR3, as DNA: TGCGCCAGCAGCAAACGACCGGAGGGTCTTAATTCACCCCTCCACTTT. Its protein is CASSKRPEGLNSPLHF.